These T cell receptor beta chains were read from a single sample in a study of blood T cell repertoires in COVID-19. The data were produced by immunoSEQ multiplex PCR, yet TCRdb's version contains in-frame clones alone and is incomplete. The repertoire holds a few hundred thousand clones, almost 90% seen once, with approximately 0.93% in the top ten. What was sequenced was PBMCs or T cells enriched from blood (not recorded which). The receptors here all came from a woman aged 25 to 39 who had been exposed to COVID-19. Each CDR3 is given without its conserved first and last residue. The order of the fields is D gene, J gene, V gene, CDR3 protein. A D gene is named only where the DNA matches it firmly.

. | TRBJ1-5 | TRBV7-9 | ASTVGGSSNQPQH
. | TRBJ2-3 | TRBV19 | ASSIDRGPWAADTQY
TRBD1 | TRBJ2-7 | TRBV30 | AWGTGGSYEQY
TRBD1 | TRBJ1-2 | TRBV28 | ASRVNWQGGVRGYT
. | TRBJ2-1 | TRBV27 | ASSYTGVYNEQF
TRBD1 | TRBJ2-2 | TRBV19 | ASSYRGHGELF
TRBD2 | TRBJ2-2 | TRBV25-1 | ASSETSGPYTGELF
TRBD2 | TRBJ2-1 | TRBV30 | AWRRGLAGANEQF
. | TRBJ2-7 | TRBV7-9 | ASSSDGTPWDYEQY
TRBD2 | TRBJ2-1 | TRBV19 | ASGLAGFNEQF
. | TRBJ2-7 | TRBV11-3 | ASSLIGETYEQY
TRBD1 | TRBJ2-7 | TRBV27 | ASARQGTFSYEQY
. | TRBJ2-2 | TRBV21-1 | ASSKSSCGAANTGELF
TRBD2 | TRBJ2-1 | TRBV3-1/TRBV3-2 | ASSQSSGRYYEQF
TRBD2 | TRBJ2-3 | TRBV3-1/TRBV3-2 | ASSQEPPSGSRGWDTQY
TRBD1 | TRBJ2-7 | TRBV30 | AWIPGQGYEQY
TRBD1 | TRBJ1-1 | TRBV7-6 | ASSLGQGNTEAF
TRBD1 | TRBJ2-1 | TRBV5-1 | ATQQGPNYNEQF
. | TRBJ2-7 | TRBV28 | ASLERSPYEQY
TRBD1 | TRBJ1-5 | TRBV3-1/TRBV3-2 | ASSQDAPLGQGQFNQPQH
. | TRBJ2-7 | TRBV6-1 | ASSEIGGSREQY
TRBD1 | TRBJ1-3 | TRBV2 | ASGDSGSGNTIY
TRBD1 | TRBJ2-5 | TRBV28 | ASSSGQAKETQY
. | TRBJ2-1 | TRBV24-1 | ATSDLASASYNEQF
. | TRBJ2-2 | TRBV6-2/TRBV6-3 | ASSGAAGTGELF
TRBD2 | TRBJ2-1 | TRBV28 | ASRPPGLAGWNEQF
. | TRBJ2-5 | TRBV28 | ASSVTRAIETQY
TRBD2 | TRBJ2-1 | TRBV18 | ASSLGSGSVNEQF